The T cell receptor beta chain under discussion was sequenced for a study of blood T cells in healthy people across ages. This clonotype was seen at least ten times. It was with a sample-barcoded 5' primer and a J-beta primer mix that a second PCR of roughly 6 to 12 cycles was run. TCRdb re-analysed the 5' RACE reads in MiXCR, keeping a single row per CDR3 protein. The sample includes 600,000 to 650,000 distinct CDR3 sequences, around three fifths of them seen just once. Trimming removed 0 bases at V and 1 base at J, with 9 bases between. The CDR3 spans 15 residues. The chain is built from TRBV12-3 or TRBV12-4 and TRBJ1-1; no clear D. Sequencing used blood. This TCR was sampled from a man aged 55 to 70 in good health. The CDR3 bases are TGTGCCAGCAGTTTAGCGGGTGGCCGGAACACTGAAGCTTTCTTT. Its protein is CASSLAGGRNTEAFF.